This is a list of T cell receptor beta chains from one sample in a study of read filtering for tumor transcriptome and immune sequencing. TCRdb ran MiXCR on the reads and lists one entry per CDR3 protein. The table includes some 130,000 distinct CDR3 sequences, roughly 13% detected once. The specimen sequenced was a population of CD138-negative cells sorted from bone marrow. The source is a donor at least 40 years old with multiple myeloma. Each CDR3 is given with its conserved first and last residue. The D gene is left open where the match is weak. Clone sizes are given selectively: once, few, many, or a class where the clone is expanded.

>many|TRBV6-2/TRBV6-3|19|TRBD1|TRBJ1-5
CASSSHPRQGRWSNQPQHF
TGTGCCAGCAGTTCCCACCCCAGACAGGGCCGGTGGAGCAATCAGCCCCAGCATTTT
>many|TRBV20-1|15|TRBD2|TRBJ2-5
CSARGGGSSGETQYF
TGCAGTGCTAGAGGCGGCGGGAGCTCCGGAGAGACCCAGTACTTC
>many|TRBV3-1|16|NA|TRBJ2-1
CASSQEVVRSYNEQFF
TGTGCCAGCAGCCAAGAGGTCGTCCGCTCCTACAATGAGCAGTTCTTC
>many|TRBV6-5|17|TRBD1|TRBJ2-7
CASSGVWGQGATYEQYF
TGTGCCAGCAGCGGGGTTTGGGGACAGGGGGCAACCTACGAGCAGTACTTC
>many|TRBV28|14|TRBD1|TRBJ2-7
CASSFAGGGHEQYF
TGTGCCAGCAGTTTCGCAGGGGGCGGGCACGAGCAGTACTTC
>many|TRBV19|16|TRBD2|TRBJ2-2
CASSIVGGGPPGELFF
TGTGCCAGTAGTATAGTCGGGGGGGGCCCTCCCGGGGAGCTGTTTTTT
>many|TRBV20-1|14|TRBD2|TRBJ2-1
CSARDSGGAGEQFF
TGCAGTGCTAGAGACAGCGGGGGGGCCGGTGAGCAGTTCTTC
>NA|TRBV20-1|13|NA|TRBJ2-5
CSARERVPETQYF
TGCAGTGCTAGAGAACGGGTCCCGGAGACCCAGTACTTC
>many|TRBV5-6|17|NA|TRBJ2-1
CASSLALTGVEDNEQFF
TGTGCCAGCAGCTTGGCCCTAACTGGGGTCGAGGACAATGAGCAGTTCTTC
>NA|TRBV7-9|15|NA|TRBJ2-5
CASNLGAGIMETQYF
TGTGCCAGCAACTTGGGGGCGGGGATTATGGAGACCCAGTACTTC
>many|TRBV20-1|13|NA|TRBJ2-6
CSAPQTGANVLTF
TGCAGTGCTCCGCAGACTGGGGCCAACGTCCTGACTTTC
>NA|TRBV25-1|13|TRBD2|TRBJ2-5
CASRTSGRQTQYF
TGTGCCAGCAGGACTAGCGGGAGGCAGACCCAGTACTTC
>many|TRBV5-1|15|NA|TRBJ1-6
CASSVSAVNNSPLHF
TGCGCCAGCAGTGTTTCGGCAGTGAATAATTCACCCCTCCACTTT
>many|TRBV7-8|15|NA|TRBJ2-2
CASSLRASDGGELFF
TGTGCCAGCAGCCTCCGGGCCTCTGACGGCGGGGAGCTGTTTTTT
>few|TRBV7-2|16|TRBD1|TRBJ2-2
CASSQRTGGYTGELFF
TGTGCCAGCAGCCAACGGACAGGGGGCTATACCGGGGAGCTGTTTTTT
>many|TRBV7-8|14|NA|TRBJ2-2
CASSLGFKGGELFF
TGTGCCAGCAGCTTGGGGTTCAAGGGCGGGGAGCTGTTTTTT
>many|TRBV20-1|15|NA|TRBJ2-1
CSASSGGGGYNEQFF
TGCAGTGCTAGTTCTGGGGGAGGAGGCTACAATGAGCAGTTCTTC
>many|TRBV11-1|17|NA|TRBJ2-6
CASSWDSNPTGANVLTF
TGTGCCAGCAGCTGGGACTCAAACCCCACTGGGGCCAACGTCCTGACTTTC
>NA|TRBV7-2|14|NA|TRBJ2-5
CASSLNGVQETQYF
TGTGCCAGCAGCCTGAATGGGGTCCAAGAGACCCAGTACTTC
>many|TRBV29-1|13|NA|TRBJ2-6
CSVQVTGANVLTF
TGCAGCGTACAGGTGACTGGGGCCAACGTCCTGACTTTC